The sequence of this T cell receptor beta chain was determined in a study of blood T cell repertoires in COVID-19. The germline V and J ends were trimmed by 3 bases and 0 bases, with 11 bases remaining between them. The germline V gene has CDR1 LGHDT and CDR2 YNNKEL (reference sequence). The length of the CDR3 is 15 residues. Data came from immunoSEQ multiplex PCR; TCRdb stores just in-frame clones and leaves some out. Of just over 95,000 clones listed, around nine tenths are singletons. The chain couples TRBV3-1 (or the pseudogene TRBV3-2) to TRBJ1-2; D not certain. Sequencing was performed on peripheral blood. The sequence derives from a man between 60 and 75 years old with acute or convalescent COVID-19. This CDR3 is CASSQMAVTNYGYTF. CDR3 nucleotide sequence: TGTGCCAGCAGCCAGATGGCCGTGACTAACTATGGCTACACCTTC.